The 10 T cell receptor beta chains in this list originate from one sample, sequenced in a study of OX40 agonist ivuxolimab in advanced cancers. The receptor library was made with the immunoSEQ multiplex PCR assay. TCRdb took this table from immuneACCESS and kept in-frame rearrangements with V and J called. Such tables lack part of the clones; where checked against another copy, unresolved V genes explain under half of the gap, and the rest is unexplained. The sample records 40,000 to 55,000 clones, less than 90% of which are singletons. Roughly 25% of the sample rests with the top ten. The input for sequencing was CD4+ or CD8+ T cells sorted from blood, taken in a trial of the OX40 agonist ivuxolimab. Receptors were obtained from an adult with an advanced solid tumor such as melanoma, head and neck, liver or kidney cancer.

This rearrangement joins TRBV13 to TRBJ2-2; possibly TRBD1 for D (5 bases). V was trimmed by 6 bases and J by 6 bases, leaving 14 bases between them. Germline CDR1 is PRHDT and CDR2 is FYEKMQ (reference sequence). The CDR3 runs 14 residues. The CDR3 loop is CASRAVQDPGELFF. DNA for the CDR3: TGTGCCAGCAGGGCTGTACAGGATCCCGGGGAGCTGTTTTTT.

V and J are TRBV4-1 and TRBJ2-7; D is ambiguous. CDR1 is MGHRA, CDR2 YSYEKL, per germline. The CDR3 has 14 amino acids. Trimming took off 1 base at V and 0 bases at J, with 7 bases between the two ends. The CDR3 here is CASSQGLYSYEQYF. CDR3 DNA sequence: TGCGCCAGCAGCCAAGGACTCTACTCCTACGAGCAGTACTTC.

The V gene is TRBV27, the J gene TRBJ1-5, with D uncertain. This CDR3 spans 14 amino acids. Trimming stripped 6 bases from V and 3 bases from J, with 12 bases between. The germline V gene encodes CDR1 MNHEY and CDR2 SMNVEV (reference sequence). DNA for the CDR3: TGTGCCAGCAGCCCGCTGGGATCCAATCAGCCCCAGCATTTT. Its protein is CASSPLGSNQPQHF.

The rearrangement joins TRBV28 to TRBJ2-2; D is undetermined. The CDR3 is 17 amino acids. Germline CDR1 and CDR2: MDHEN and SYDVKM. The V end was cut by 5 bases, the J end by 5 bases, with 21 bases between. CDR3 region: CASSTPGTVSWTGELFF. For the CDR3, the DNA is TGTGCCAGCAGTACCCCGGGCACCGTATCGTGGACCGGGGAGCTGTTTTTT.

V and J are TRBV7-9 and TRBJ1-2; D gene uncertain. Trimming stripped 1 base from V and 2 bases from J, with 8 bases between. Per germline, CDR1 SEHNR and CDR2 FQNEAQ (reference sequence). The CDR3 loop spans 14 amino acids. CDR3 in DNA: TGTGCCAGCAGCTTAGTGGCCAAAAACTATGGCTACACCTTC. Its translation: CASSLVAKNYGYTF.

This rearrangement joins TRBV9 to TRBJ2-7; perhaps TRBD2 as D (5 bases). This CDR3 has 13 amino acids. In germline, CDR1 is SGDLS, CDR2 YYNGEE. V lost 0 bases and J lost 6, with 10 bases in between. The CDR3 coding sequence is TGTGCCAGCAGCGTAGCTTCAGAGGGCGAGCAGTACTTC. Translation gives CASSVASEGEQYF.

This clone was recorded only once. V and J are TRBV5-1 and TRBJ2-3, with no clear D. Trimming left V 2 bases short and J 1 base short, with 5 bases between. The CDR3 consists of 13 residues. Germline assignment: CDR1 SGHRS and CDR2 YFSETQ. CDR3 sequence reads: CASSLMGTDTQYF. DNA for the CDR3: TGCGCCAGCAGCTTAATGGGCACAGATACGCAGTATTTT.

This chain connects TRBV2 to TRBJ2-3; D gene unclear. The CDR3 has 12 residues. V was trimmed by 8 bases and J by 5 bases, leaving 11 bases between them. Germline V gene data show CDR1 as SNHLY and CDR2 as FYNNEI. CDR3 in amino acids: CASHVWGDTQYF. The DNA for the CDR3 is TGTGCCAGCCATGTTTGGGGAGATACGCAGTATTTT.

The chain couples TRBV29-1 to TRBJ1-2; 8 nucleotides agree with TRBD1. V trimming: 1 base; J trimming: 7 bases; junction bases outside the gene matches: 8. This CDR3 spans 14 amino acids. CDR1 SQVTM and CDR2 ANQGSEA come from the germline V gene. DNA of the CDR3: TGCAGCGTTGAAGTGGACAGGGTTTTTTTTGGCTACACCTTC. This translates into CSVEVDRVFFGYTF.

The V gene is TRBV9, the J gene TRBJ2-7; 9 bases line up with TRBD1. Germline V gives CDR1 SGDLS, CDR2 YYNGEE. J was trimmed by 3 bases and V by 3 bases; bases with no gene match: 4. This CDR3 has 14 amino acids. The CDR3 region has the DNA TGTGCCAGCAGCGGGAAGGGACAGGGCTACGAGCAGTACTTC. Translated, it gives CASSGKGQGYEQYF.